A selection of T cell receptor beta chains follows, all from one sample in a study of identical twins. TCRdb processed the 5' RACE reads anew with MiXCR; each CDR3 protein has one entry. This sample yields around 230,000 distinct CDR3 sequences, of which 5% to 7% are seen a single time; about 14% belongs to the top ten. In addition, the sample was reused for a study of T cells expressing NK-cell markers.

Sample: CD8+ T cells sorted from blood. These receptor sequences come from a woman younger than 30 in good health. CDR3s include the opening cysteine and the closing phenylalanine or tryptophan. D genes are given only for firm matches. The size field is filled for only some rows; it gives once, few, many or a size class.

abundance,j_gene,v_gene,d_gene,CDR3nt,CDR3aa
.,TRBJ2-7,TRBV11-3,.,TGTGCCAGCAGCTTAGACGACCCGCAGACCGGAATCTACGAGCAGTACTTC,CASSLDDPQTGIYEQYF
.,TRBJ2-1,TRBV27,.,TGTGCCAGCAGTTTAGCGGGGGCGAATGAGCAGTTCTTC,CASSLAGANEQFF
few,TRBJ2-3,TRBV27,.,TGTGCCACCCGGCTGGTATTTAGCACAGATACGCAGTATTTT,CATRLVFSTDTQYF
.,TRBJ2-7,TRBV12-3/TRBV12-4,.,TGTGCCAGCAGTGCCCCCGGGACCGGGTCCTACGAGCAGTACTTC,CASSAPGTGSYEQYF
few,TRBJ2-1,TRBV18,.,TGTGCCAGCTCCGTAATAGCGGTTTACAATGAGCAGTTCTTC,CASSVIAVYNEQFF
.,TRBJ2-1,TRBV9,.,TGTGCCAGCAGCGTAAGACAGACTGAGCAGTTCTTC,CASSVRQTEQFF
few,TRBJ2-2,TRBV14,TRBD2,TGTGCCAGCAGCCCCCGACTAGCGGGTTGGGACGGGGAGCTGTTTTTT,CASSPRLAGWDGELFF
many,TRBJ2-7,TRBV15,.,TGTGCCACCAGTCCGGACTCCTACGAGCAGTACTTC,CATSPDSYEQYF
many,TRBJ2-7,TRBV6-2/TRBV6-3,.,TGTGCCAGCAGTTACTCTGGTGGGCCCTACGAGCAGTACTTC,CASSYSGGPYEQYF
medium-sized,TRBJ2-7,TRBV7-8,TRBD1,TGTGCCAGCAGCCTTAACACAGGGGGGTTCTACGAGCAGTACTTC,CASSLNTGGFYEQYF
.,TRBJ1-5,TRBV7-9,.,TGTGCCAGCAGCTTATACCCGGACAATCAGCCCCAGCATTTT,CASSLYPDNQPQHF
few,TRBJ1-2,TRBV12-3/TRBV12-4,.,TGTGCCAGCAGTTTCACAGCTAACTATGGCTACACCTTC,CASSFTANYGYTF
many,TRBJ2-7,TRBV19,.,TGTGCCAGTAGTTGGGCAGAAAACTACGAGCAGTACTTC,CASSWAENYEQYF
.,TRBJ2-1,TRBV6-2/TRBV6-3,.,TGTGCCAGCAGACAGGGACTGGGGTTCGATGAGCAGTTCTTC,CASRQGLGFDEQFF
many,TRBJ2-5,TRBV4-1,.,TGCGCCAGCAGCCATTGGACAGCCCAAGAGACCCAGTACTTC,CASSHWTAQETQYF
.,TRBJ1-1,TRBV12-3/TRBV12-4,.,TGTGCCAGCAGCCTCGTCGGAGTGAACACTGAAGCCTTCTTT,CASSLVGVNTEAFF
.,TRBJ1-1,TRBV5-6,.,TGTGCCAGCAGCTTCCGGGCCGAGAACACTGAAGCTTTCTTT,CASSFRAENTEAFF
.,TRBJ1-6,TRBV10-3,.,TGTGCCATCAGTCCTCCAGGGGCTACGTCACCCCTCCACTTT,CAISPPGATSPLHF
.,TRBJ2-7,TRBV10-3,.,TGTGCCGTCCTGACAAGCTCCTACGAGCAGTACTTC,CAVLTSSYEQYF
.,TRBJ2-3,TRBV11-2,TRBD1,TGTGCCAGCAGCTTCCTCTCCGGGACAGGGGGCCGGATTGGTACAGATACGCAGTATTTT,CASSFLSGTGGRIGTDTQYF
few,TRBJ2-7,TRBV5-1,.,TGCGCCAGCAGCCGGGTAGGCGGCTACGAGCAGTACTTC,CASSRVGGYEQYF
many,TRBJ2-7,TRBV7-2,.,TGTGCCAGCAGCTTAGGAACGGGTAAGAGATTCTACGAGCAGTACTTC,CASSLGTGKRFYEQYF
few,TRBJ1-4,TRBV6-6,.,TGTGCCAGCAGCCAAGTTATTAATGAAAAACTGTTTTTT,CASSQVINEKLFF
few,TRBJ2-5,TRBV19,.,TGTGCCAGTAGTGCCACTCCGACAGCCGGAAAAGAGACCCAGTACTTC,CASSATPTAGKETQYF
many,TRBJ2-2,TRBV5-5,TRBD2,TGTGCCAGCGTACTAGCGGGACCTACCGGGGAGCTGTTTTTT,CASVLAGPTGELFF
few,TRBJ2-1,TRBV27,TRBD2,TGTGCCAGCAGTTTTGGACTAGCGGGAGCCCTGGGGAATGAGCAGTTCTTC,CASSFGLAGALGNEQFF
few,TRBJ2-7,TRBV5-5,.,TGTGCCAGCACCTCTCCGGGCCAGACCTACGAGCAGTACTTC,CASTSPGQTYEQYF
.,TRBJ2-1,TRBV7-9,.,TGTGCCAGCAGCTTTACAGGGATCAATGAGCAGTTCTTC,CASSFTGINEQFF
few,TRBJ2-1,TRBV7-2,TRBD2,TGTGCCAGCAGCTTAGCGTCTAGCGGGAGGGATGGTGAGCAGTTCTTC,CASSLASSGRDGEQFF